The 22 T cell receptor beta chains listed next were all sequenced from one sample in a study of CD8 T cells in Susac syndrome. With random hexamers, roughly 0.45 to 1 ug RNA was reverse transcribed. TCRdb reanalysed the immunoSEQ multiplex PCR reads using MiXCR and keeps one entry per CDR3 protein. The sample contains 240,000 or so distinct CDR3 sequences, 90% to 97% of which appear only once. The specimen was CD4+ T cells from PBMCs. The source is a human donor with Susac syndrome.

V gene TRBV19 combines with J gene TRBJ2-6; D remains ambiguous. Germline V gene data show CDR1 as LNHDA and CDR2 as SQIVND (reference sequence). The CDR3 loop spans 13 amino acids. The ends were cut back, 2 bases at V and 2 bases at J, with 1 base in the middle. In nucleotides, the CDR3 is TGTGCCAGTAGTATAACTGGGGCCAACGTCCTGACTTTC. This encodes CASSITGANVLTF.

The chain joins TRBV30 to TRBJ2-1; the match to TRBD2 covers 7 bases. This CDR3 is built from 16 residues. V lost 4 bases to trimming and J lost 5 bases; unmatched junction nucleotides: 14. CDR1 and CDR2 from the germline V gene are GTSNPN and SVGIG (reference sequence). The CDR3 DNA is TGTGCCTGGACCCCAGTGGGGGGGTCTTTAAACAATGAGCAGTTCTTC. Translated, it gives CAWTPVGGSLNNEQFF.

This chain connects TRBV18 to TRBJ2-3; 7 positions match TRBD2. CDR1 and CDR2 (germline): KGHSH, LQKENI. Trimming took 2 bases from V and 6 from J; bases not matched to a gene: 5. This CDR3 is built from 14 residues. The chain's CDR3 is CASSPSQGGDTQYF. CDR3 DNA sequence: TGTGCCAGCTCACCAAGTCAGGGAGGGGATACGCAGTATTTT.

V and J are TRBV28 and TRBJ2-6, with 13 bases matching TRBD2. V was pared by 6 bases and J by 2 bases, with 7 bases of the junction left unmatched. The germline CDR1 and CDR2 sequences are MDHEN and SYDVKM. The CDR3 spans 18 residues. The CDR3 is CASRSTSGRATGANVLTF. The CDR3 nucleotides are TGTGCCAGCAGGAGTACTAGCGGGAGGGCCACTGGGGCCAACGTCCTGACTTTC.

The chain joins TRBV5-1 to TRBJ2-1; D is ambiguous. The CDR3 extends over 14 amino acids. Trimming left V 0 bases short and J 0 bases short, with 4 bases between. CDR1 SGHRS and CDR2 YFSETQ come from the germline V gene. The CDR3 nucleotides are TGCGCCAGCAGCTTGGACCGCTCCTACAATGAGCAGTTCTTC. Protein product: CASSLDRSYNEQFF.

The table lists this clonotype with a count of one. V usage is TRBV19 and J usage is TRBJ1-3; no reliable D call. Per the germline V gene, CDR1 is LNHDA and CDR2 is SQIVND (reference sequence). Trimming shortened V by 3 bases and J by 0 bases, and 12 bases separated the two germline ends. CDR3 length: 16 amino acids. DNA for the CDR3: TGTGCCAGTAGTATGGAGGGATACCTCTCTGGAAACACCATATATTTT. Its protein is CASSMEGYLSGNTIYF.

V usage is TRBV28 and J usage is TRBJ2-3; TRBD2 is a possible D gene (5 bases). The germline V gene encodes CDR1 MDHEN and CDR2 SYDVKM. This CDR3 spans 12 amino acids. CDR3 sequence (DNA): TGTGCTAGCGAGGCACACACAGATACGCAGTATTTT. This translates into CASEAHTDTQYF.

J is TRBJ2-2 and V is TRBV27, with D uncertain. V was cut by 5 bases and J by 6 bases, with 7 bases left in between. The CDR3 consists of 12 residues. Germline CDR1 is MNHEY and CDR2 is SMNVEV (reference sequence). CDR3 residues: CASSSPPGELFF. As DNA, the CDR3 is TGTGCCAGCAGTAGCCCCCCCGGGGAGCTGTTTTTT.

This sequence joins TRBV6-6 and TRBJ2-7; D is ambiguous. There are 15 residues in the CDR3. The germline V gene has CDR1 MNHNY and CDR2 SVGAGI (reference sequence). V was trimmed by 2 bases and J by 3 bases, leaving 14 bases between them. The CDR3 region has the DNA TGTGCCAGCAGTTACGCGCAGGAAGCCTACTACGAGCAGTACTTC. It encodes CASSYAQEAYYEQYF.

The chain recombines TRBV5-6 with TRBJ1-2; unclear D gene. Trimming pared 1 base from V and 8 bases from J, leaving 9 bases between. The CDR3 runs to 12 residues. From germline, CDR1 is SGHDT and CDR2 YYEEEE. CDR3 sequence (DNA): TGTGCCAGCAGCTTGCCGGTAACAGGCTACACCTTC. This encodes CASSLPVTGYTF. The full variable domain, rest sourced from reference TRBV5-6 and TRBJ1-2, is DAGVTQSPTHLIKTRGQQVTLRCSPKSGHDTVSWYQQALGQGPQFIFQYYEEEERQRGNFPDRFSGHQFPNYSSELNVNALLLGDSALYLCASSLPVTGYTFGSGTRLTVV.

The chain has TRBV7-9 and TRBJ1-5; D remains unclear. V shed 1 base and J shed 5 bases, with 6 bases lying between them. This CDR3 is 13 amino acids long. From germline, CDR1 is SEHNR and CDR2 FQNEAQ (reference sequence). The CDR3 nucleotides are TGTGCCAGCAGCTTAGTGGGAGATCAGCCCCAGCATTTT. Its protein is CASSLVGDQPQHF.

J is TRBJ1-2 and V is TRBV4-2; tentative D call: TRBD1 (5 bases). The V gene lost 3 bases and the J gene lost 5 bases, with 19 bases spanning the gap. Germline V gene data show CDR1 as LGHNA and CDR2 as YNFKEQ. The CDR3 contains 16 residues. CDR3: CASSHTEGSGLYGYTF. The CDR3 nucleotides read TGTGCCAGCAGCCATACAGAGGGGAGTGGATTATATGGCTACACCTTC.

The V gene is TRBV2, the J gene TRBJ2-5; 10 bases align to TRBD2. The CDR3 length is 14 residues. CDR1 and CDR2 from the germline V gene are SNHLY and FYNNEI. V was clipped by 6 bases and J by 2 bases; unmatched bases: 3. Here the CDR3 reads CASSGSGGQETQYF. CDR3 DNA: TGTGCCAGCAGCGGTAGCGGGGGGCAAGAGACCCAGTACTTC.

The rearrangement links TRBV29-1 to TRBJ1-5, with 10 bases fitting TRBD1. J lost 6 bases, V lost 3 bases, and 11 bases had no gene match. This CDR3 contains 16 residues. The germline gives CDR1 SQVTM, CDR2 ANQGSEA. The CDR3 sequence: CSVEHTRDRGSQPQHF. DNA of the CDR3: TGCAGCGTTGAGCACACTAGGGACAGGGGTAGTCAGCCCCAGCATTTT.

The genes are TRBV7-9 and TRBJ2-5; TRBD2 agrees at 10 bases. Unmatched junction bases numbered 5, after V lost 3 bases and J lost 4 bases. The CDR3 spans 15 residues. Germline V CDR1 and CDR2: SEHNR, FQNEAQ (reference sequence). CDR3 nucleotides: TGTGCCAGCAGCTTCCCTAGCGGGGGTATAGAGACCCAGTACTTC. It translates to CASSFPSGGIETQYF.

The gene calls are TRBV27 and TRBJ2-6, with 10 bases lining up with TRBD1. The CDR3 has 20 amino acids. The ends lost 3 bases at V and 0 bases at J; junction bases unmatched: 11. CDR1 is MNHEY, CDR2 SMNVEV, per germline (reference sequence). Written as DNA, the CDR3 is TGTGCCAGCAGTTTTTCGCATAAGACAGGGGGCAACTCTGGGGCCAACGTCCTGACTTTC. Translation: CASSFSHKTGGNSGANVLTF. Drawing the rest from reference TRBV27 and TRBJ2-6, the complete variable domain is EAQVTQNPRYLITVTGKKLTVTCSQNMNHEYMSWYRQDPGLGLRQIYYSMNVEVTDKGDVPEGYKVSRKEKRNFPLILESPSPNQTSLYFCASSFSHKTGGNSGANVLTFGAGSRLTVL.

This clonotype was found once. The chain has TRBV29-1 and TRBJ2-7, with TRBD2 matching over 10 bases. V was pared by 3 bases and J by 2 bases, with 4 bases of the junction left unmatched. There are 14 residues in the CDR3. Germline V gene data show CDR1 as SQVTM and CDR2 as ANQGSEA. The chain's CDR3 is CSVEGLAGAYEQYF. The CDR3 nucleotides read TGCAGCGTTGAGGGGCTAGCGGGGGCCTACGAGCAGTACTTC.

The V call is TRBV9, the J call TRBJ2-1; TRBD2 matches 12 bases. The CDR3 has 16 amino acids. Germline trimming cut 0 bases from V and 10 bases from J; bases unmatched to any gene: 8. CDR1 SGDLS and CDR2 YYNGEE come from the germline V gene. As DNA, the CDR3 is TGTGCCAGCAGCGTAGGGTGGACTAGCGGGATCAACGAGCAGTTCTTC. Residues: CASSVGWTSGINEQFF.

The rearrangement links TRBV7-9 to TRBJ2-7; the D gene is possibly TRBD2 (6 bases). The CDR3 runs 19 residues. V lost 0 bases to trimming and J lost 0 bases, with 21 bases between them. Germline V lookup: CDR1 SEHNR, CDR2 FQNEAQ (reference sequence). The CDR3 is CASSLAPLRGRESSYEQYF. The CDR3 bases are TGTGCCAGCAGCTTAGCCCCACTGCGGGGACGGGAAAGCTCCTACGAGCAGTACTTC.

The chain couples TRBV7-2 to TRBJ2-7; D uncertain. This CDR3 spans 14 amino acids. CDR1 and CDR2 from the germline V gene are SGHTA and FQGNSA. The germline V and J ends were trimmed by 5 bases and 3 bases, with 14 bases remaining between them. The CDR3 here is CASSPLGTHYEQYF. DNA of the CDR3: TGTGCCAGCAGCCCGCTAGGCACCCACTACGAGCAGTACTTC.

This clonotype was detected only once. This rearrangement joins TRBV19 to TRBJ2-2; tentative D call: TRBD2 (6 bases). V shed 2 bases and J shed 0 bases, with 7 bases lying between them. The CDR3 totals 15 residues. Germline V lookup: CDR1 LNHDA, CDR2 SQIVND (reference sequence). The CDR3: CASSITSPNTGELFF. CDR3 nucleotides: TGTGCCAGTAGTATAACTAGCCCGAACACCGGGGAGCTGTTTTTT.

CDR3 in amino acids: CASSFNPGQETQYF. Here the CDR3 DNA reads TGCGCCAGCAGCTTTAATCCAGGGCAAGAGACCCAGTACTTC. The genes are TRBV5-1 and TRBJ2-5, with D perhaps matching TRBD1 (5 bases). CDR1 and CDR2 (germline): SGHRS, YFSETQ. This CDR3 spans 14 amino acids. V was pared by 2 bases and J by 2 bases, with 10 bases between.